Shown below are 20 T cell receptor beta chains from a single sample sequenced in a study of cytomegalovirus exposure and HLA in healthy donors. The protocol was immunoSEQ multiplex PCR, while the TCRdb copy is restricted to in-frame clones and leaves out a portion. The table records more than 140,000 clones, around 90% of them present only once. The specimen was PBMCs. The origin of the receptors is a woman aged 18-29 years in good health and CMV-seropositive.

The chain employs TRBV7-2 and TRBJ2-1, with 10 bases lining up with TRBD2. CDR1 SGHTA and CDR2 FQGNSA come from the germline V gene. The CDR3 loop spans 15 amino acids. V shed 6 bases and J 7 bases; nucleotides not matched to a gene: 9. CDR3: CASRPKSGRGNEQFF. CDR3 coding DNA: TGTGCCAGCAGACCGAAAAGCGGGAGGGGTAATGAGCAGTTCTTC.

V and J are TRBV2 and TRBJ1-4; 7 bases match TRBD1. The V gene's germline CDR1 is SNHLY and CDR2 FYNNEI. This CDR3 has 13 amino acids. Trimming removed 8 bases from V and 4 bases from J; junction bases left unmatched: 4. The CDR3: CASGDSLNEKLFF. The CDR3 bases are TGTGCCAGCGGGGACAGTCTTAATGAAAAACTGTTTTTT.

J is TRBJ2-2 and V is TRBV9, with D possibly being TRBD1 (6 bases). Germline values: CDR1 SGDLS, CDR2 YYNGEE. Trimming stripped 4 bases from V and 4 bases from J, with 23 bases between. This CDR3 is built from 18 residues. The CDR3 DNA follows: TGTGCCAGCAGCCTCACAGACTCAGGGGATGGGAGCACCGGGGAGCTGTTTTTT. The encoded protein is CASSLTDSGDGSTGELFF.

V is TRBV5-1 and J is TRBJ2-1; 9 bases align to TRBD1. Germline lookup yields CDR1 SGHRS and CDR2 YFSETQ. V lost 4 bases, J lost 8 bases, and 7 bases stayed unmatched. The CDR3 contains 14 residues. CDR3 sequence: CASSLDRGGDEQFF. CDR3 nucleotides: TGCGCCAGCAGCCTGGACAGGGGTGGGGATGAGCAGTTCTTC.

V usage is TRBV11-3 and J usage is TRBJ2-5; TRBD2 might be the D (5 bases). The ends were cut back, 5 bases at V and 0 bases at J, with 16 bases in the middle. CDR1 and CDR2 (germline): SGHNT, YENEEA. This CDR3 has 16 amino acids. This CDR3 reads CASSVQGSQYQETQYF. CDR3 in DNA: TGTGCCAGCAGCGTCCAAGGGAGCCAGTACCAAGAGACCCAGTACTTC.

The chain has TRBV5-4 and TRBJ2-1, with 8 positions matching TRBD1. This CDR3 has 16 residues. The germline V gene encodes CDR1 SGHNT and CDR2 YYREEE (reference sequence). V was pared by 4 bases and J by 0 bases, with 6 bases of the junction left unmatched. The CDR3 reads CASSRAGGVSYNEQFF. DNA for the CDR3: TGTGCCAGCAGCCGGGCAGGGGGCGTCTCCTACAATGAGCAGTTCTTC.

The chain couples TRBV4-2 to TRBJ2-5, with D uncertain. Trimming took off 0 bases at V and 7 bases at J, with 9 bases between the two ends. CDR3 length: 13 amino acids. Germline V lookup: CDR1 LGHNA, CDR2 YNFKEQ. The CDR3 loop is CASSQEERATQYF. DNA of the CDR3: TGTGCCAGCAGCCAAGAAGAAAGAGCGACCCAGTACTTC.

The gene calls are TRBV15 and TRBJ2-7, with 8 bases lining up with TRBD1. The V segment lost 4 bases and the J segment 5 bases; nucleotides outside the gene matches: 10. The CDR3 extends over 15 amino acids. Germline CDR1 is LNHNV and CDR2 is YYDKDF (reference sequence). For the CDR3, the DNA is TGTGCCACCAGCACGGACAGGGAGGTCGCCCACGAGCAGTACTTC. This translates into CATSTDREVAHEQYF.

The chain couples TRBV9 to TRBJ2-4; tentative D call: TRBD2 (6 bases). The V end lost 6 bases, the J end lost 1 base, and 14 bases lay between the germline ends. This CDR3 has 15 residues. CDR1 and CDR2 (germline): SGDLS, YYNGEE. The CDR3, as DNA: TGTGCCAGCACCCCCGGGGGATTGGCCAAAAACATTCAGTACTTC. Translation gives CASTPGGLAKNIQYF.

The chain combines TRBV14 with TRBJ1-2; 7 nucleotides agree with TRBD1. The trim removed 4 bases at V and 4 bases at J, leaving 6 bases unmatched. The CDR3 contains 14 residues. CDR1 and CDR2 (germline): SGHDN, FVKESK. CDR3 region: CASSLDRWGYGYTF. Written as DNA, the CDR3 is TGTGCCAGCAGCCTGGACAGGTGGGGCTATGGCTACACCTTC. Together with reference TRBV14 and TRBJ1-2, the CDR3 gives the full variable domain: EAGVTQFPSHSVIEKGQTVTLRCDPISGHDNLYWYRRVMGKEIKFLLHFVKESKQDESGMPNNRFLAERTGGTYSTLKVQPAELEDSGVYFCASSLDRWGYGYTFGSGTRLTVV.

This chain links TRBV11-3 with TRBJ2-5; TRBD1 aligns across 9 bases. Trimming took 4 bases from V and 4 from J; bases not matched to a gene: 4. Germline V gene lookup returns CDR1 SGHNT and CDR2 YENEEA. This CDR3 spans 14 amino acids. The CDR3 is CASSSTGGSETQYF. The DNA of the CDR3 is TGTGCCAGCAGCTCCACAGGGGGCTCAGAGACCCAGTACTTC. Complete variable domain (other parts from reference TRBV11-3 and TRBJ2-5): EAGVVQSPRYKIIEKKQPVAFWCNPISGHNTLYWYLQNLGQGPELLIRYENEEAVDDSQLPKDRFSAERLKGVDSTLKIQPAELGDSAVYLCASSSTGGSETQYFGPGTRLLVL.

To note about this clone: This sample also contains other DNA sequences that code for the same CDR3. The CDR3 is CASSLQETQYF. The CDR3 nucleotides read TGTGCCAGCTCCCTTCAAGAGACCCAGTACTTC. The chain recombines TRBV18 with TRBJ2-5; unclear D gene. CDR1 is KGHSH, CDR2 LQKENI, per germline. CDR3 length: 11 amino acids. Trimming removed 6 bases from V and 2 bases from J, with 4 bases in between.

This clone was seen once. The chain couples TRBV30 to TRBJ2-3, with TRBD2 identical over 12 bases. Trimming cost V 7 bases and J 4 bases; bases outside gene matches: 9. CDR3 length equals 15 residues. In germline, CDR1 is GTSNPN, CDR2 SVGIG (reference sequence). CDR3 in amino acids: CASTLAGGFSDTQYF. Here the CDR3 DNA reads TGTGCCTCAACCCTAGCGGGAGGGTTCTCAGATACGCAGTATTTT. Based on the CDR3 plus reference TRBV30 and TRBJ2-3, the full variable domain is SQTIHQWPATLVQPVGSPLSLECTVEGTSNPNLYWYRQAAGRGLQLLFYSVGIGQISSEVPQNLSASRPQDRQFILSSKKLLLSDSGFYLCASTLAGGFSDTQYFGPGTRLTVL.

Points on this clone: Germline is not matched at one junction end, which may reflect a read error. The chain joins TRBV7-9 to TRBJ2-1; D is unclear. CDR3 length: 12 residues. Germline V gives CDR1 SEHNR, CDR2 FQNEAQ (reference sequence). This chain's CDR3 is CASSLVGDEQFF. CDR3 DNA sequence: TGCGCCAGCAGCTTAGTCGGAGACGAGCAGTTCTTC.

The rearrangement uses TRBV5-6 and TRBJ2-1; D remains ambiguous. The CDR3 loop spans 11 amino acids. The V end was cut by 4 bases, the J end by 4 bases, with 3 bases between. Per germline, CDR1 SGHDT and CDR2 YYEEEE. CDR3: CASSLYNEQFF. The CDR3 coding sequence is TGTGCCAGCAGCCTATACAATGAGCAGTTCTTC.

The chain is built from TRBV5-8 and TRBJ2-5; TRBD1 might be the D (6 bases). V lost 4 bases and J lost 5, with 24 bases in between. The CDR3 runs to 17 residues. CDR1 and CDR2 (germline): SGHTS, YDEGEE. CDR3 bases: TGTGCCAGCAGCATCCTTTTGTCAAACAGGGATGGGGAGACCCAGTACTTC. As protein: CASSILLSNRDGETQYF.

The chain uses TRBV28 and TRBJ2-1, with D possibly TRBD1 on 5 matching bases. The V end lost 3 bases, the J end lost 7 bases, and 10 bases lay between the germline ends. The CDR3 sequence is 13 residues long. Germline V gene lookup returns CDR1 MDHEN and CDR2 SYDVKM. CDR3 sequence: CASSLGLGNEQFF. CDR3 nucleotide sequence: TGTGCCAGCAGTTTGGGGCTGGGGAATGAGCAGTTCTTC.

The chain uses TRBV5-1 and TRBJ2-1; a weak D match, TRBD1 (5 bases). V lost 2 bases, J lost 3 bases, and 15 bases lay in between. Germline V gene lookup returns CDR1 SGHRS and CDR2 YFSETQ. The CDR3 has 16 amino acids. The CDR3 spells CASSFSGPQGYNEQFF. CDR3 in DNA: TGCGCCAGCAGCTTTTCCGGGCCTCAGGGCTACAATGAGCAGTTCTTC.

Worth noting for this clone: The same CDR3 is also encoded by other DNA sequences in this sample. The V gene is TRBV6-5, the J gene TRBJ1-2; tentative D call: TRBD1 (6 bases). There are 13 residues in the CDR3. Deletions cut 0 bases from V and 8 bases from J, with 10 bases between. The V gene's germline CDR1 is MNHEY and CDR2 SVGAGI. The CDR3 nucleotides read TGTGCCAGCAGTTACTCGAGGGGGGGAGGCTACACCTTC. Protein: CASSYSRGGGYTF.

This chain links TRBV30 with TRBJ2-5, with D unresolved. This CDR3 spans 13 amino acids. In germline, CDR1 is GTSNPN, CDR2 SVGIG (reference sequence). V gave up 3 bases and J gave up 4 bases, with 12 bases separating them. The DNA for the CDR3 is TGTGCCTGGAGAAACGGTGGCGGAGAGACCCAGTACTTC. It translates to CAWRNGGGETQYF.